A single sample gave rise to the 19 T cell receptor beta chains below, sequenced in a study of cytomegalovirus exposure and HLA in healthy donors. The PCR was carried out with 60 Vbeta primers and 13 Jbeta primers. Here immunoSEQ multiplex PCR was the method, and the copy in TCRdb shows in-frame clones only, minus some. The sample holds about 120,000 clones, over 80% seen once. What was sequenced was PBMCs. Receptors originate from a man aged 25 to 45 in good health and CMV-seronegative.

This clone occurred once. The V and J genes are TRBV19 and TRBJ1-5; maybe TRBD1 (5 bases). Germline CDR1 reads LNHDA; CDR2 reads SQIVND (reference sequence). Trimming took off 10 bases at V and 0 bases at J, with 10 bases between the two ends. CDR3 length: 13 amino acids. The CDR3 spells CATDSYSNQPQHF. Here the CDR3 DNA reads TGTGCCACCGACAGTTATAGCAATCAGCCCCAGCATTTT.

The chain is built from TRBV7-2 and TRBJ2-3, with TRBD2 as a possible D gene (6 bases). The CDR3 sequence is 15 residues long. V lost 3 bases, J lost 1 base, and 11 bases lay in between. Germline CDR1 SGHTA, CDR2 FQGNSA. The CDR3 DNA sequence: TGTGCCAGCAGCTTGGAGGGGCGGGGCACAGATACGCAGTATTTT. Translating gives CASSLEGRGTDTQYF.

This clone was counted only a few times. This chain links TRBV11-2 with TRBJ2-5, with 13 positions matching TRBD2. There are 18 residues in the CDR3. CDR1 and CDR2 (germline): SGHAT, FQNNGV. Trimming cost V 1 base and J 4 bases; bases outside gene matches: 9. The CDR3: CASSLGPRLAGGRETQYF. The CDR3 region has the DNA TGTGCCAGCAGCTTAGGACCTAGACTAGCGGGGGGCCGAGAGACCCAGTACTTC.

V gene TRBV5-8 combines with J gene TRBJ1-4, with D possibly TRBD1 on 5 matching bases. This CDR3 has 14 residues. Germline assignment: CDR1 SGHTS and CDR2 YDEGEE. V gave up 6 bases and J gave up 5 bases, with 14 bases separating them. The CDR3 loop reads CASIRAKGNEKLFF. As DNA, the CDR3 is TGTGCCAGCATTCGGGCTAAGGGGAATGAAAAACTGTTTTTT.

This clone was detected once. The chain combines TRBV11-2 with TRBJ1-1, with a possible D match to TRBD1 (5 bases). V was cut by 6 bases and J by 0 bases, with 14 bases left in between. The CDR3 totals 15 residues. Germline V lookup: CDR1 SGHAT, CDR2 FQNNGV. CDR3 DNA sequence: TGTGCCAGCAGTAGGGCAGGACAAATGAACACTGAAGCTTTCTTT. It encodes CASSRAGQMNTEAFF. The variable domain in full, with the rest retrieved from reference TRBV11-2 and TRBJ1-1, is EAGVAQSPRYKIIEKRQSVAFWCNPISGHATLYWYQQILGQGPKLLIQFQNNGVVDDSQLPKDRFSAERLKGVDSTLKIQPAKLEDSAVYLCASSRAGQMNTEAFFGQGTRLTVV.

CDR3 nucleotides: TGCGCCAGCAGCTTGCAGAACGGAGCTAATGAAAAACTGTTTTTT. It translates to CASSLQNGANEKLFF. The V call is TRBV5-1, the J call TRBJ1-4; no definite D call. CDR1 and CDR2 (germline): SGHRS, YFSETQ. CDR3 size: 15 residues. Trimming removed 1 base from V and 3 bases from J, with 10 bases in between.

The chain is built from TRBV6-1 and TRBJ1-1; 10 bases agree with TRBD1. J gave up 2 bases and V 5 bases, and 2 bases lay outside the gene matches. From germline, CDR1 is MNHNS and CDR2 SASEGT. The length of the CDR3 is 14 residues. This chain's CDR3 is CASSWTGGNTEAFF. The CDR3 nucleotides read TGTGCCAGCAGTTGGACAGGGGGTAACACTGAAGCTTTCTTT.

The rearrangement joins TRBV5-6 to TRBJ2-5; 7 bases map to TRBD1. CDR3 length equals 13 residues. After removal of 7 bases from V and 5 bases from J, the junction contained 8 bases not matched to a gene. Germline V CDR1 and CDR2: SGHDT, YYEEEE. In nucleotides, the CDR3 is TGTGCCAGCGGAGGAGACAGGGTGGAGACCCAGTACTTC. Protein: CASGGDRVETQYF.

This clone showed up just once. The chain is built from TRBV30 and TRBJ1-5, with unresolved D. The germline V gene encodes CDR1 GTSNPN and CDR2 SVGIG (reference sequence). The CDR3 length is 13 residues. Trimming left V 3 bases short and J 5 bases short, with 11 bases between. DNA of the CDR3: TGTGCCTGGAGCGGAAACTACGATCAGCCCCAGCATTTT. Its protein is CAWSGNYDQPQHF. The full variable domain, with the rest looked up from reference TRBV30 and TRBJ1-5, is SQTIHQWPATLVQPVGSPLSLECTVEGTSNPNLYWYRQAAGRGLQLLFYSVGIGQISSEVPQNLSASRPQDRQFILSSKKLLLSDSGFYLCAWSGNYDQPQHFGDGTRLSIL.

Only a few counts were recorded for this clone. This chain uses TRBV4-1 with TRBJ2-7, with a tentative D call TRBD2 (7 bases). The CDR3 has 16 residues. Germline V gene lookup returns CDR1 MGHRA and CDR2 YSYEKL. V was clipped by 2 bases and J by 0 bases, with 14 bases between them. This chain's CDR3 is CASSQKGGGYSYEQYF. In DNA, the CDR3 is TGCGCCAGCAGCCAAAAAGGGGGGGGCTACTCCTACGAGCAGTACTTC.

CDR3 sequence: CASSLSGYTGELFF. DNA for the CDR3: TGTGCCAGCAGTTTATCTGGCTACACCGGGGAGCTGTTTTTT. This chain connects TRBV27 to TRBJ2-2; no reliable D call. Germline values: CDR1 MNHEY, CDR2 SMNVEV (reference sequence). This CDR3 contains 14 residues. The ends were cut back, 0 bases at V and 3 bases at J, with 5 bases in the middle.

With respect to this clone: The junction shows a germline mismatch at one end, possibly a read error. The rearrangement joins TRBV5-5 to TRBJ2-6; 7 bases fit TRBD2. The CDR3 covers 17 residues. Germline V gene data show CDR1 as SGHKS and CDR2 as YYEKEE (reference sequence). CDR3 bases: TGTGCCAGCAGCTTGGAGGGAGGGCCCTCTGGGGCCAACGGCCTGACTTTC. Translated: CASSLEGGPSGANGLTF.

The rearrangement links TRBV7-2 to TRBJ2-2; TRBD1 might be the D (6 bases). Trimming pared 2 bases from V and 2 bases from J, leaving 15 bases between. CDR1 SGHTA and CDR2 FQGNSA come from the germline V gene. The CDR3 loop spans 17 amino acids. Written as DNA, the CDR3 is TGTGCCAGCAGCTTACCATCAAACAGGGTTAACACCGGGGAGCTGTTTTTT. It specifies CASSLPSNRVNTGELFF. Full variable domain (missing parts from reference TRBV7-2 and TRBJ2-2): GAGVSQSPSNKVTEKGKDVELRCDPISGHTALYWYRQSLGQGLEFLIYFQGNSAPDKSGLPSDRFSAERTGGSVSTLTIQRTQQEDSAVYLCASSLPSNRVNTGELFFGEGSRLTVL.

In its sample, this clone was seen once. The chain uses TRBV6-4 and TRBJ1-1; no definite D call. The CDR3 extends over 13 amino acids. CDR1 and CDR2 (germline): MRHNA, SNTAGT. V was pared by 8 bases and J by 0 bases, with 10 bases between. The CDR3 bases are TGTGCCAGCGCGACAAATATGAACACTGAAGCTTTCTTT. This encodes CASATNMNTEAFF.

The rearrangement links TRBV28 to TRBJ1-1, with a possible D match to TRBD1 (5 bases). Deletions cut 2 bases from V and 10 bases from J, with 17 bases between. Germline V lookup: CDR1 MDHEN, CDR2 SYDVKM. The CDR3 length is 14 residues. The CDR3 region is CASSLVGRLGAAFF. The CDR3 DNA sequence: TGTGCCAGCAGTTTAGTTGGGCGCTTAGGGGCAGCTTTCTTT. Full variable domain (remainder filled in from reference TRBV28 and TRBJ1-1): DVKVTQSSRYLVKRTGEKVFLECVQDMDHENMFWYRQDPGLGLRLIYFSYDVKMKEKGDIPEGYSVSREKKERFSLILESASTNQTSMYLCASSLVGRLGAAFFGQGTRLTVV.

The chain is built from TRBV28 and TRBJ2-5; D remains ambiguous. CDR1 is MDHEN and CDR2 is SYDVKM in the germline V gene. The CDR3 has 15 residues. Trimming took 3 bases from V and 1 from J, leaving 12 bases between them. The CDR3 here is CASSLGGGVQETQYF. In DNA form, the CDR3 reads TGTGCCAGCAGTTTGGGTGGCGGAGTCCAAGAGACCCAGTACTTC.

In this sample, this clone turned up once. The chain uses TRBV7-2 and TRBJ2-1; maybe TRBD2 (6 bases). The CDR3 contains 16 residues. Deletions cut 4 bases from V and 3 bases from J, with 16 bases between. CDR1 is SGHTA, CDR2 FQGNSA, per germline. CDR3 nucleotides: TGTGCCAGCAGCTCCCTTGGAGGGACCAACTACAATGAGCAGTTCTTC. Its protein is CASSSLGGTNYNEQFF.

V usage is TRBV6-6 and J usage is TRBJ1-5; D may be TRBD1 (6 bases). The germline CDR1 and CDR2 sequences are MNHNY and SVGAGI (reference sequence). The CDR3 spans 12 residues. V lost 6 bases and J lost 6, with 9 bases in between. In DNA form, the CDR3 reads TGTGCCAGCAGGGGCAGGGGTCAGCCCCAGCATTTT. It codes for CASRGRGQPQHF.

Points on this clone: At one of its ends the junction is not consistent with the germline gene, which may arise from a read error. The chain has TRBV15 and TRBJ2-6; D may be TRBD1 (5 bases). Germline values: CDR1 LNHNV, CDR2 YYDKDF (reference sequence). The CDR3 extends over 15 amino acids. The CDR3 sequence: CATSRDHSGANGLTF. CDR3 nucleotide sequence: TGTGCCACCAGCAGAGATCACTCTGGGGCCAACGGCCTGACTTTC.